This T cell receptor (beta chain) came from a study of metastatic and nonmetastatic thyroid tumors. With MiXCR, TCRdb called clones anew from the PCR reads. Among 30,000 to 40,000 clones listed, about 15% were seen once. This clone turned up a few times. This CDR3 has 14 residues. The V gene end was trimmed by 7 bases and the J gene end by 5 bases; junction bases not matched to a gene: 8. CDR1 is SNHLY and CDR2 is FYNNEI in the germline V gene. Each patient came to thyroid surgery without any prior treatment (of any kind). What was sequenced was blood. This receptor was identified in a male donor with papillary thyroid cancer or a benign thyroid nodule (not recorded which). Some clones in this sample may be carry-over from other donors' samples. The genes are TRBV2 and TRBJ2-7, with 10 bases identical to TRBD2. The DNA for the CDR3 is TGTGCCAGCATGGCCTGGACTAGCGGCGACGAGCAGTACTTC. As protein: CASMAWTSGDEQYF.